This T cell receptor (beta chain) was recorded in a study of graft-versus-host responses after intestinal transplantation. About this clone: Its antigen remains unidentified.

The ends were cut back, 4 bases at V and 5 bases at J, with 11 bases in the middle. CDR3 length: 13 residues. The V gene's germline CDR1 is MNHEY and CDR2 SVGAGI. Sequencing was performed with immunoSEQ multiplex PCR; in TCRdb, only in-frame clones are kept and a portion is missing. This table holds roughly 90,000 clones, about nine tenths found once. The TCR was taken from a human donor who received an intestinal transplant. The chain is built from TRBV6-5 and TRBJ1-1; a possible D gene is TRBD1 (5 bases). This sample comprised unstimulated CD8+ T cells sorted from spleen or lymph node cells, obtained before intestinal transplant. The CDR3 bases are TGTGCCAGCAGTTGGGGGACCGGGACTGAAGCTTTCTTT. Amino acids: CASSWGTGTEAFF.